This T cell receptor (beta chain) was sequenced during a study of blood T cell repertoires in COVID-19. Background on the study: Both acute and convalescent COVID-19 samples were obtained from the United States, Italy and Spain. In each case, the material was cDNA or gDNA derived from T cells, B-cell-depleted T cells, or PBMCs.

The CDR3 length is 16 residues. With V trimmed by 4 bases and J by 4 bases, 7 bases remained unmatched. The germline CDR1 and CDR2 sequences are LGHDT and YNNKEL (reference sequence). Measured with immunoSEQ multiplex PCR; TCRdb has only the in-frame clones, and not every one. The repertoire consists of about 190,000 clones, with roughly nine tenths occurring once and the leading ten covering 0.95% to 1.3%. This chain links TRBV3-1 (or the pseudogene TRBV3-2) with TRBJ1-6; 7 nucleotides line up with TRBD1. Sequenced material: peripheral blood. This sequence was found in a man younger than 45 with acute or convalescent COVID-19. The CDR3 DNA is TGTGCCAGCAGCCGACAGGGTGGGGGGTATAATTCACCCCTCCACTTT. It yields the protein CASSRQGGGYNSPLHF.